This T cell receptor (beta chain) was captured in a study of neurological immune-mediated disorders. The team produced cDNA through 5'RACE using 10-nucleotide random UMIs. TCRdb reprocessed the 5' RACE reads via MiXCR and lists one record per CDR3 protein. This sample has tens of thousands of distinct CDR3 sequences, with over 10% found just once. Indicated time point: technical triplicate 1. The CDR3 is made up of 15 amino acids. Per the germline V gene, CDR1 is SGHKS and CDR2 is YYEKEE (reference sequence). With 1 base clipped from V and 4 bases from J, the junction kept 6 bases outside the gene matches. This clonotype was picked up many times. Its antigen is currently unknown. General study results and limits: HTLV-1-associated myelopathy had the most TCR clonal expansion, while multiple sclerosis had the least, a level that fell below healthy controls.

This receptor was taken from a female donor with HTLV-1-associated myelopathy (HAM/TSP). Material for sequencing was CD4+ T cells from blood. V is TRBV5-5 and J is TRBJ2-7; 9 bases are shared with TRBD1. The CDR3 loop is CASSLFGTGLYEQYF. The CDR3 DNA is TGTGCCAGCAGCTTGTTCGGGACAGGGCTGTACGAGCAGTACTTC.